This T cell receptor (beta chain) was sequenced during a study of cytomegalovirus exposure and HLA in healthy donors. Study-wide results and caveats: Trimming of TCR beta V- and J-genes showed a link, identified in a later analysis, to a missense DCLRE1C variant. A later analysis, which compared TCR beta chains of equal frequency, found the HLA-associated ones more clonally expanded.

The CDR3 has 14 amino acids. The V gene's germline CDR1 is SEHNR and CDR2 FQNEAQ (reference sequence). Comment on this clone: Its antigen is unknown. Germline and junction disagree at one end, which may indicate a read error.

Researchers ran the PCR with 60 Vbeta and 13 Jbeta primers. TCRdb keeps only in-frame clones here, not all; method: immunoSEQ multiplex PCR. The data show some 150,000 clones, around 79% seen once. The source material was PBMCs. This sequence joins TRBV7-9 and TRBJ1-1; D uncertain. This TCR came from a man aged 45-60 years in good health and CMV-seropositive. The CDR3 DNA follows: TGTTCCAGCAGCCCCTTGGCAGAGAACACTGAAGCTTTCTTT. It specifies CSSSPLAENTEAFF.